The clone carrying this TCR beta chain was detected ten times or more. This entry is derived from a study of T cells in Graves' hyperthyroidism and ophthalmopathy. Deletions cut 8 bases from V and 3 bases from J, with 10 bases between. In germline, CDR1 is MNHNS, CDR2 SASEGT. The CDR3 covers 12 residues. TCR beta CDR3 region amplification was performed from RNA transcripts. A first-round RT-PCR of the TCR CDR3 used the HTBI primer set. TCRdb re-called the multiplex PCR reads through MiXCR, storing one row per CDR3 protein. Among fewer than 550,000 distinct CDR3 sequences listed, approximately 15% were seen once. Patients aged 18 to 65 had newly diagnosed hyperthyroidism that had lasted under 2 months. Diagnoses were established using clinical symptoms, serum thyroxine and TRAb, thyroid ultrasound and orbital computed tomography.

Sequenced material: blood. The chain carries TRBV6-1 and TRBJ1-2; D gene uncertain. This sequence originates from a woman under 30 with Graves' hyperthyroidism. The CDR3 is CASGSMDYGYTF. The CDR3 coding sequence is TGTGCCAGCGGGTCCATGGACTATGGCTACACCTTC.